This TCR beta chain was obtained from a study of CD8 T cell repertoires and HIV-1 epitope variants. Study details: Separate wells received one of Twenty-five Gag or Nef variant peptides. Study findings and constraints: A handful of clonotypes recognized Nef KF9, one HW9, none TAALDMSHF. Roughly nine TCR beta clonotypes were antigen-specific, 6 or 7 apparently recognizing autologous or escape variants.

In the case of this clone: As yet, its antigen is unknown.

Produced via immunoSEQ multiplex PCR; TCRdb's table is partial and in-frame only. Found here are 90,000 or so clones, almost 75% of them singletons; the top ten hold roughly 26%. The TCR was taken from a male donor with HIV. The sample comprised uncultured baseline CD8+ T cells from peripheral blood mononuclear cells (PBMCs).

The CDR3 sequence: CASYLAGEADTQYF. For the CDR3, the DNA is TGCGCCAGCTATTTAGCGGGAGAGGCAGATACGCAGTATTTT. The rearrangement links TRBV10-2 to TRBJ2-3; 9 bases agree with TRBD2. Germline V gene data show CDR1 as WSHSY and CDR2 as SAAADI. Losses at the gene ends were 8 bases for V and 4 bases for J; bases not matched to a gene: 7. This CDR3 has 14 residues.